This T cell receptor (beta chain) was sequenced during a study of shared clonotypes between healthy human individuals. This table comes from immunoSEQ multiplex PCR, and its TCRdb copy is limited to in-frame clones, with some not included. Of around 1.9 million clones listed, about 93% are singletons. The germline CDR1 and CDR2 sequences are SQVTM and ANQGSEA. The CDR3 covers 14 residues. V lost 6 bases to trimming and J lost 6 bases, with 19 bases between them. CD8 cells classed as naive were CD45RO-negative and positively selected for CCR7, excluding terminally differentiated effector memory CD45RA+ cells.

The sequence was obtained from a young man in good health. Some clones in this sample may be carry-over from other donors' samples. V is TRBV29-1 and J is TRBJ2-3, with D perhaps assigned TRBD1 or TRBD2 (5 bases each). The source material was naive CD8+ T cells from PBMCs. Written as DNA, the CDR3 is TGCAGCGTAGGACCGGGACCCATCGTCGATACGCAGTATTTT. It encodes CSVGPGPIVDTQYF.